This T cell receptor (beta chain) is from a study of shared clonotypes between healthy human individuals. About the study: Per donor, three plates held CD4 naive cells, three held CD4 memory, two held CD8 naive and one held CD8 memory.

Assay: immunoSEQ multiplex PCR; the TCRdb copy retains only in-frame clones and omits some. The table lists millions of clones, 85% to 95% of them singletons. CD4+ cells yielded CD45RA+ naive and CD45RA-negative memory subsets. As to this clone: Antigen: not known.

Whole-study results and caveats: Sequencing depth was expected to influence donor clonotype sharing. Naive subsets generally exceeded memory subsets in estimated richness.

Germline V gene lookup returns CDR1 SNHLY and CDR2 FYNNEI. The CDR3 loop spans 17 amino acids. The V gene end was trimmed by 6 bases and the J gene end by 1 base; junction bases not matched to a gene: 11. The source of this sequence is a man younger than 30 in good health. The chain joins TRBV2 to TRBJ2-3; 9 bases fit TRBD2. Sequencing was performed on naive CD4+ T cells sorted from blood. Sample subset: CD45RA+ positively selected. This chain's CDR3 is CASSLTERGVGTDTQYF. For the CDR3, the DNA is TGTGCCAGCAGCTTGACCGAGCGGGGGGTTGGCACAGATACGCAGTATTTT.